The clone carrying this TCR beta chain was seen at least ten times. A read error may account for a junction end that differs from germline. After constant-region reverse-primer amplification, full-length variable regions underwent semi-nested PCR with Nested Universal Primer A. TCRdb analysed the 5' RACE reads with MiXCR anew, one entry per CDR3 protein. The repertoire has about 32,000 distinct CDR3 sequences, around 22% of them found once; the top ten carry roughly 4.5%. In germline, CDR1 is SSHAT, CDR2 FNYEAQ (reference sequence). This CDR3 comprises 13 residues. Sequenced sample: memory CD4+ T cells sorted from blood. Subset reported: memory CD4+ T cells, CD4+CD45RO+CD25-. The rearrangement uses TRBV7-7 and TRBJ2-5; D could derive from TRBD1 or TRBD2 (5 bases each). The clonotype comes from a female donor with breast cancer. The CDR3 bases are TGTGCTAGCAGCTCCGGGACGAAAGAGACCCAGTACTTC. Encoded protein: CASSSGTKETQYF.